This T cell receptor beta chain emerged from a study of follicular helper T cells after annual influenza vaccination. Study-wide results and limits: Change in circulating plasmablasts correlated with ICOS+CD38+ cTfh clonality change.

Details on this clone: Its specificity is not known.

Only in-frame clones appear in the TCRdb table, and some are missing; sequencing was by immunoSEQ multiplex PCR. Of 3,000 to 4,000 clones in the sample, roughly 80% were seen once. Time point given: 2014-2015 season, 7 days after vaccination. No donor had influenza vaccine in the prior 6 months; all lived in the community. The germline CDR1 and CDR2 sequences are SGDLS and YYNGEE. V was trimmed by 0 bases and J by 1 base, leaving 8 bases between them. The CDR3 totals 14 residues. This chain joins TRBV9 and TRBJ2-7, with D perhaps matching TRBD2 (5 bases). The sequences come from CXCR5- memory CD4+ T cells sorted from blood, collected 7 days after influenza vaccination. The sequence came from an adult who received the influenza vaccine. CDR3 nucleotide sequence: TGTGCCAGCAGCGTAGCAGCGGAGTCCTACGAGCAGTACTTC. Encoded protein: CASSVAAESYEQYF.